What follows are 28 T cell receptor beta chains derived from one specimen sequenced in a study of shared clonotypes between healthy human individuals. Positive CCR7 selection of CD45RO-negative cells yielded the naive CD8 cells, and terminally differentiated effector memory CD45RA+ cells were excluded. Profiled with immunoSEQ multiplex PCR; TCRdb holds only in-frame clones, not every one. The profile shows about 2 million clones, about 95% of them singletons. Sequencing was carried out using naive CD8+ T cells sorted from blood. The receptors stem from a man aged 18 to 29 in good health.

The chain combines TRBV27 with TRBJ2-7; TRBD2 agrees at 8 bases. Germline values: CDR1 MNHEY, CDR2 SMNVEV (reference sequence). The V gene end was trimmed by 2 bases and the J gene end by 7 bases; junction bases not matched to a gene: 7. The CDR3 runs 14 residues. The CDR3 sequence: CASSLGLAGGEQYF. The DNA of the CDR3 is TGTGCCAGCAGTTTAGGGCTAGCGGGCGGAGAGCAGTACTTC.

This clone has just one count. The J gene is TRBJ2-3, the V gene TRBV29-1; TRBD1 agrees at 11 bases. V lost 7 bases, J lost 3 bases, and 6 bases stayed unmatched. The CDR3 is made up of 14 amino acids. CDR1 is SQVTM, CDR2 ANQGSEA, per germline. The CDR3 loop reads CSASDRGLTDTQYF. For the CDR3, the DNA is TGCAGCGCGTCGGACAGGGGGCTGACAGATACGCAGTATTTT.

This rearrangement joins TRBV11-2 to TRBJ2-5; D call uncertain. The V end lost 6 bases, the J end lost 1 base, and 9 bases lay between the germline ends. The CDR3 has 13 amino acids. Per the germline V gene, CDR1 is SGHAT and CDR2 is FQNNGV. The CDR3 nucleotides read TGTGCCAGCAGTTTCAGTTCCCAAGAGACCCAGTACTTC. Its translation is CASSFSSQETQYF.

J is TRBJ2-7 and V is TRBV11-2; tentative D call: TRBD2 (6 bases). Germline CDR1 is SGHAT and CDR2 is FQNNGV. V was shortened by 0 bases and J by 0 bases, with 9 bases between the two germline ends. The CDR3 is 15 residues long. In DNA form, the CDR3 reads TGTGCCAGCAGCTTAGACTTCGGGAGCTCCTACGAGCAGTACTTC. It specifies CASSLDFGSSYEQYF.

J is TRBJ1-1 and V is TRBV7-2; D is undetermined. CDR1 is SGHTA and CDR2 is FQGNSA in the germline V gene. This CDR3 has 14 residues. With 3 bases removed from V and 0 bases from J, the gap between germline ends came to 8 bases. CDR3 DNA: TGTGCCAGCAGCTTCCTAGGACTGAACACTGAAGCTTTCTTT. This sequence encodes CASSFLGLNTEAFF.

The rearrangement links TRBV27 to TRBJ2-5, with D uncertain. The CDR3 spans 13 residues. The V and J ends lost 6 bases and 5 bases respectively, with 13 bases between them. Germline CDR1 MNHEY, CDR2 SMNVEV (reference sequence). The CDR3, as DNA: TGTGCCAGCAGCCCTCTAGGAGAGGAGACCCAGTACTTC. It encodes CASSPLGEETQYF.

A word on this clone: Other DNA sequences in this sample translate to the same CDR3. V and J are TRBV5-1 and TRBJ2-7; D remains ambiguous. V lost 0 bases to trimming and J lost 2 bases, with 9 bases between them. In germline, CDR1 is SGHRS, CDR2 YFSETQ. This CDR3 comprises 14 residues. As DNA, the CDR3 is TGCGCCAGCAGCTTGGATCCGGGTACCTACGAGCAGTACTTC. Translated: CASSLDPGTYEQYF.

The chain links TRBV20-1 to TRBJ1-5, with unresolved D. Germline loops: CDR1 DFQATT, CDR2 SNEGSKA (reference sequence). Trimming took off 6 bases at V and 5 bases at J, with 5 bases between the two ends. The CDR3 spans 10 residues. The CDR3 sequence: CSAHHQPQHF. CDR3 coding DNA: TGCAGTGCCCACCATCAGCCCCAGCATTTT.

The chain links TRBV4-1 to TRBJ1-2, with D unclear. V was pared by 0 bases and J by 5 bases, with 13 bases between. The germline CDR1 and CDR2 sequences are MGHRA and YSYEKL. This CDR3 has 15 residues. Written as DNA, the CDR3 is TGCGCCAGCAGCCAAGAAGACCTGGGATCTTATGGCTACACCTTC. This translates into CASSQEDLGSYGYTF.

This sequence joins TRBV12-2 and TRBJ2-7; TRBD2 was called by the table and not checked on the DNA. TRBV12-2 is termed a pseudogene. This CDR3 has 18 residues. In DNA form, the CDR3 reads TGTGCAAGTCGCTTAGAGGCTAGCGGGAGGGTAAGTCTCTTCGAGCAGTACTTC. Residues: CASRLEASGRVSLFEQYF.

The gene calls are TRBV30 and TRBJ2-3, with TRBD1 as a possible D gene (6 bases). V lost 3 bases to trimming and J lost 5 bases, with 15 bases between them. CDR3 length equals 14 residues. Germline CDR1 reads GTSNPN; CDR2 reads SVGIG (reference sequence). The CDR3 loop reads CAWRGTGHLDTQYF. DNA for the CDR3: TGTGCCTGGAGGGGAACGGGACACTTAGATACGCAGTATTTT.

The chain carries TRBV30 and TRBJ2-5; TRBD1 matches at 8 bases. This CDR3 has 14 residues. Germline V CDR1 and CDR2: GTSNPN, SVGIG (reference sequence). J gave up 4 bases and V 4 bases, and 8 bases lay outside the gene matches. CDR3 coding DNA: TGTGCCTGGACACACGGACAGGGTGGAGAGACCCAGTACTTC. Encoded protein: CAWTHGQGGETQYF.

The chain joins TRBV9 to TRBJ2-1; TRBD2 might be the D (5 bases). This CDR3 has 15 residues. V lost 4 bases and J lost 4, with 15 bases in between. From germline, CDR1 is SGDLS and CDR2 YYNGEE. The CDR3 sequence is CASSPLNAGYNEQFF. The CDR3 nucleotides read TGTGCCAGCAGCCCCTTAAATGCGGGTTACAATGAGCAGTTCTTC. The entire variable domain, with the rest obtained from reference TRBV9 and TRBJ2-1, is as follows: DSGVTQTPKHLITATGQRVTLRCSPRSGDLSVYWYQQSLDQGLQFLIQYYNGEERAKGNILERFSAQQFPDLHSELNLSSLELGDSALYFCASSPLNAGYNEQFFGPGTRLTVL.

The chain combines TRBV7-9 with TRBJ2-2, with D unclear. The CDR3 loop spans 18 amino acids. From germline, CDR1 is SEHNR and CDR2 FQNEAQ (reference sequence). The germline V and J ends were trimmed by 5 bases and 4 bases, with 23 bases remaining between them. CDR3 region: CASSNEPVPGRSTGELFF. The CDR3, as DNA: TGTGCCAGCAGCAACGAACCGGTTCCGGGCAGATCCACCGGGGAGCTGTTTTTT. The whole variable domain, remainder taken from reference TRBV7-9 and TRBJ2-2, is DTGVSQNPRHKITKRGQNVTFRCDPISEHNRLYWYRQTLGQGPEFLTYFQNEAQLEKSRLLSDRFSAERPKGSFSTLEIQRTEQGDSAMYLCASSNEPVPGRSTGELFFGEGSRLTVL.

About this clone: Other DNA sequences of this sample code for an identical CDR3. The chain's CDR3 is CASSVGGNYEQYF. The CDR3 DNA is TGTGCCAGCAGCGTGGGGGGAAACTACGAGCAGTACTTC. This sequence joins TRBV9 and TRBJ2-7, with D possibly matching TRBD2 (6 bases). From germline, CDR1 is SGDLS and CDR2 YYNGEE. The CDR3 has 13 amino acids. Trimming took off 2 bases at V and 3 bases at J, with 9 bases between the two ends.

This CDR3 is CASSTRTGGPYNSPLHF. Written as DNA, the CDR3 is TGTGCCAGCAGTACCAGGACAGGGGGGCCCTATAATTCACCCCTCCACTTT. The J gene is TRBJ1-6, the V gene TRBV28, with 10 bases fitting TRBD1. J was trimmed by 2 bases and V by 5 bases; bases with no gene match: 6. The V gene's germline CDR1 is MDHEN and CDR2 SYDVKM. This CDR3 contains 17 residues.

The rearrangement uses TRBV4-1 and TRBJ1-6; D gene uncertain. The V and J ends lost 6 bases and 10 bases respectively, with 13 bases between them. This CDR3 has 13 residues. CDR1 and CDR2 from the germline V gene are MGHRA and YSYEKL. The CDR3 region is CASSAGLGSPLHF. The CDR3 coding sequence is TGCGCCAGCAGTGCCGGGCTGGGGTCACCCCTCCACTTT.

CDR3 coding DNA: TGTGCCAGCAGCTTACGTGGACACGGCCCCTACGAGCAGTACTTC. Protein product: CASSLRGHGPYEQYF. The chain recombines TRBV13 with TRBJ2-7; weak D call: TRBD1 (5 bases). The V gene's germline CDR1 is PRHDT and CDR2 FYEKMQ (reference sequence). Trimming removed 2 bases at V and 2 bases at J, with 13 bases between. The CDR3 extends over 15 amino acids. The whole variable domain, remainder taken from reference TRBV13 and TRBJ2-7, is AAGVIQSPRHLIKEKRETATLKCYPIPRHDTVYWYQQGPGQDPQFLISFYEKMQSDKGSIPDRFSAQQFSDYHSELNMSSLELGDSALYFCASSLRGHGPYEQYFGPGTRLTVT.

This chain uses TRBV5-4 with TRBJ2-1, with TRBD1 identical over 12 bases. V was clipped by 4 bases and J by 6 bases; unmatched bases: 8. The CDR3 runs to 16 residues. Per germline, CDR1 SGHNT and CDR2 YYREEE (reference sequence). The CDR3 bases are TGTGCCAGCAGCCCGGGACAGGGGGCCGTAGTCAATGAGCAGTTCTTC. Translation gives CASSPGQGAVVNEQFF.

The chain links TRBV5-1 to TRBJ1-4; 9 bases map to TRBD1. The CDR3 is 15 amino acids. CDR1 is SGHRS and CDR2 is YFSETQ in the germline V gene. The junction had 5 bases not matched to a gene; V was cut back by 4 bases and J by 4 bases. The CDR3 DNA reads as TGCGCCAGCAGCCCACGACAGGGGGTTAATGAAAAACTGTTTTTT. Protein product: CASSPRQGVNEKLFF.

The CDR3 DNA sequence: TGTGCCAGCAGCGGGACGGGGGATCAGCCCCAGCATTTT. Translating gives CASSGTGDQPQHF. The V and J genes are TRBV9 and TRBJ1-5; tentatively, D is TRBD1 (5 bases). V was pared by 3 bases and J by 5 bases, with 9 bases between. CDR3 length equals 13 residues. From germline, CDR1 is SGDLS and CDR2 YYNGEE.

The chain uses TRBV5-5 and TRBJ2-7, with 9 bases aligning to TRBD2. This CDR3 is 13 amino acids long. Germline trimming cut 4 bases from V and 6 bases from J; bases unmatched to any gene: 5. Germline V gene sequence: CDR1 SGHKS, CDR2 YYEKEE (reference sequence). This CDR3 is CASSAPTSGEQYF. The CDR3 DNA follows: TGTGCCAGCAGCGCACCGACTAGCGGCGAGCAGTACTTC.

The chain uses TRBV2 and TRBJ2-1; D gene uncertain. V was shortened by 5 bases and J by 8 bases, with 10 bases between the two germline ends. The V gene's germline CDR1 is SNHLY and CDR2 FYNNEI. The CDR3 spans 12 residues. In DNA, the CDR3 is TGTGCCAGCAGTCCCCAATACCATGAGCAGTTCTTC. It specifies CASSPQYHEQFF.

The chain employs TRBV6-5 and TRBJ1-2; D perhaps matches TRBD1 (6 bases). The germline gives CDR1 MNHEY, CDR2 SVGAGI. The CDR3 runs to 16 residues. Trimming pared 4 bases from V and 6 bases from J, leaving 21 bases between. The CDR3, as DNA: TGTGCCAGCAGTTCTTTCCTCGGGACACCGTTTGATGGCTACACCTTC. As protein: CASSSFLGTPFDGYTF.

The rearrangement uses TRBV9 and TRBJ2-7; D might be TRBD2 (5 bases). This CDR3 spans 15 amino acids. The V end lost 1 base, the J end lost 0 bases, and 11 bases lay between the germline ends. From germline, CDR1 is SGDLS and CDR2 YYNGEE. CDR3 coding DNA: TGTGCCAGCAGCGTATCGGAGGAGTCCTCCTACGAGCAGTACTTC. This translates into CASSVSEESSYEQYF.

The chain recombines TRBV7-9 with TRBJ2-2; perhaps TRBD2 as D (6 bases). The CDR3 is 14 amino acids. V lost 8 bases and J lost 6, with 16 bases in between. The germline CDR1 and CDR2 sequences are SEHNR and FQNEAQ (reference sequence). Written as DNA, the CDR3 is TGTGCCAGCTTGTCGACTAGAAAGTCCGGGGAGCTGTTTTTT. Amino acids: CASLSTRKSGELFF.

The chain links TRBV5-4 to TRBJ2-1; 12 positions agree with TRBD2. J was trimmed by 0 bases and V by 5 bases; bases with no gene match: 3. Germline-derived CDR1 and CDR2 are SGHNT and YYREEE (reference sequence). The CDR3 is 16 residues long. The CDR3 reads CASRRTSGISYNEQFF. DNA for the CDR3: TGTGCCAGCAGACGGACTAGCGGGATCTCCTACAATGAGCAGTTCTTC. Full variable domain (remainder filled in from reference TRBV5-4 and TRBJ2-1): ETGVTQSPTHLIKTRGQQVTLRCSSQSGHNTVSWYQQALGQGPQFIFQYYREEENGRGNFPPRFSGLQFPNYSSELNVNALELDDSALYLCASRRTSGISYNEQFFGPGTRLTVL.

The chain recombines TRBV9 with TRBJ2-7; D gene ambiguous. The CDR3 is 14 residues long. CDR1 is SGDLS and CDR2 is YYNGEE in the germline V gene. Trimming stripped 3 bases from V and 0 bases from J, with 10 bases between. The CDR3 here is CASSGGVGSYEQYF. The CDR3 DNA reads TGTGCCAGCAGCGGTGGTGTTGGCTCCTACGAGCAGTACTTC.